The 17 T cell receptor beta chains presented below share a single source sample, sequenced in a study of T cells in Graves' hyperthyroidism and ophthalmopathy. The TCR beta CDR3 regions underwent amplification using RNA transcripts as the source. The primer set for the first-round RT-PCR of the TCR CDR3 was HTBI. TCRdb used MiXCR to reprocess the multiplex PCR reads, holding one entry per CDR3 protein. The table records under 700,000 distinct CDR3 sequences, over 15% of them present only once. Sequenced material: blood. The receptors were sampled from a woman aged 18-30 years with Graves' hyperthyroidism.

The chain carries TRBV5-4 and TRBJ1-6, with a tentative D call TRBD1 (5 bases). The germline gives CDR1 SGHNT, CDR2 YYREEE (reference sequence). The CDR3 has 16 amino acids. V dropped 2 bases and J dropped 7 bases, with 16 bases sitting between them. CDR3 in DNA: TGTGCCAGCAGCTTCAATCCGCAGGGCCTCAATTCACCCCTCCACTTT. Translated: CASSFNPQGLNSPLHF.

The CDR3 loop is CASSKGLAGNTGELFF. In nucleotides, the CDR3 is TGTGCCAGCAGCAAGGGACTAGCGGGGAACACCGGGGAGCTGTTTTTT. The chain joins TRBV7-2 to TRBJ2-2, with TRBD2 matching 12 bases. Germline CDR1 reads SGHTA; CDR2 reads FQGNSA. This CDR3 comprises 16 residues. J was trimmed by 1 base and V by 5 bases; bases with no gene match: 2.

The chain employs TRBV10-3 and TRBJ1-2; D might be TRBD1 (5 bases). CDR1 is ENHRY, CDR2 SYGVKD, per germline. The CDR3 covers 14 residues. V was clipped by 3 bases and J by 3 bases, with 11 bases between them. CDR3 nucleotides: TGTGCCATCAGTGACGCACGGGGGGACTATGGCTACACCTTC. It codes for CAISDARGDYGYTF.

V usage is TRBV18 and J usage is TRBJ1-4; D unclear. Trimming took 3 bases from V and 1 from J, leaving 6 bases between them. The CDR3 is made up of 14 amino acids. Per germline, CDR1 KGHSH and CDR2 LQKENI. The CDR3 protein is CASSPGVTNEKLFF. The CDR3 nucleotides read TGTGCCAGCTCACCGGGTGTAACTAATGAAAAACTGTTTTTT.

This clonotype has ten or more counts. The chain combines TRBV11-2 with TRBJ2-1; 8 bases align to TRBD1. The CDR3 has 15 residues. After removal of 5 bases from V and 9 bases from J, the junction contained 12 bases not matched to a gene. Germline CDR1 reads SGHAT; CDR2 reads FQNNGV. The CDR3 loop reads CASSPQDRDRSEQFF. CDR3 coding DNA: TGTGCCAGCAGCCCGCAGGACAGGGATAGGAGTGAGCAGTTCTTC.

This clonotype occurred many times. The chain has TRBV29-1 and TRBJ2-7, with 8 positions matching TRBD2. CDR1 and CDR2 from the germline V gene are SQVTM and ANQGSEA. The CDR3 covers 13 residues. Losses at the gene ends were 1 base for V and 2 bases for J; bases not matched to a gene: 1. CDR3 sequence (DNA): TGCAGCGTTGAAGCGGGAGGGCCCTACGAGCAGTACTTC. It specifies CSVEAGGPYEQYF.

V and J are TRBV3-1 and TRBJ1-2; D is unresolved. The CDR3 has 15 amino acids. Trimming shortened V by 0 bases and J by 4 bases, and 12 bases separated the two germline ends. CDR1 and CDR2 from the germline V gene are LGHDT and YNNKEL (reference sequence). The CDR3 bases are TGTGCCAGCAGCCAAGATCTTGGCAGATTCTATGGCTACACCTTC. Translation gives CASSQDLGRFYGYTF.

About this clonotype: A much more abundant neighbour one base away suggests this may be a read error. The chain recombines TRBV18 with TRBJ2-7, with 9 bases identical to TRBD1. The germline V gene has CDR1 KGHSH and CDR2 LQKENI. The CDR3 extends over 15 amino acids. DNA for the CDR3: TGTGCCAGCTCAGCGACAGGGGGAGACTCCTACGAGCCGTACTTC. Translation gives CASSATGGDSYEPYF. Full variable domain (outside the CDR3, taken from reference TRBV18 and TRBJ2-7): NAGVMQNPRHLVRRRGQEARLRCSPMKGHSHVYWYRQLPEEGLKFMVYLQKENIIDESGMPKERFSAEFPKEGPSILRIQQVVRGDSAAYFCASSATGGDSYEPYFGPGTRLTVT.

This clonotype has ten or more counts. The rearrangement joins TRBV20-1 to TRBJ2-7; 9 bases align to TRBD1. This CDR3 has 14 residues. V lost 4 bases to trimming and J lost 3 bases; unmatched junction nucleotides: 7. From germline, CDR1 is DFQATT and CDR2 SNEGSKA (reference sequence). The CDR3 DNA reads as TGCAGTGCTACCAAAGGGACAGGGTTCTACGAGCAGTACTTC. Encoded protein: CSATKGTGFYEQYF.

This clonotype was picked up a small number of times. J is TRBJ2-7 and V is TRBV6-1; the D is unclear. The germline V and J ends were trimmed by 6 bases and 4 bases, with 16 bases remaining between them. The germline gives CDR1 MNHNS, CDR2 SASEGT. The CDR3 contains 14 residues. The DNA of the CDR3 is TGTGCCAGCAGGGTGGGCTTCCAAGGTTACGAGCAGTACTTC. Amino acids: CASRVGFQGYEQYF.

This clonotype was recorded many times. The genes are TRBV2 and TRBJ1-2, with D perhaps TRBD1 (5 bases). V was trimmed by 7 bases and J by 8 bases, leaving 14 bases between them. Germline V lookup: CDR1 SNHLY, CDR2 FYNNEI. The CDR3 runs to 12 residues. The chain's CDR3 is CASNQDGGGYTF. CDR3 DNA: TGTGCCAGCAATCAGGACGGGGGAGGCTACACCTTC.

This clonotype has just a few counts. The chain joins TRBV12-5 to TRBJ1-1; D gene ambiguous. There are 15 residues in the CDR3. Germline V gene sequence: CDR1 LGHNT, CDR2 FRNRAP. The germline V and J ends were trimmed by 2 bases and 1 base, with 11 bases remaining between them. The CDR3 reads CASGLIFGGNTEAFF. The DNA for the CDR3 is TGTGCTAGTGGTTTGATATTCGGTGGGAACACTGAAGCTTTCTTT. The variable domain in full, completed from reference TRBV12-5 and TRBJ1-1, reads DARVTQTPRHKVTEMGQEVTMRCQPILGHNTVFWYRQTMMQGLELLAYFRNRAPLDDSGMPKDRFSAEMPDATLATLKIQPSEPRDSAVYFCASGLIFGGNTEAFFGQGTRLTVV.

The V and J genes are TRBV19 and TRBJ1-5, with a tentative D call TRBD1 (6 bases). V was shortened by 3 bases and J by 7 bases, with 19 bases between the two germline ends. Germline CDR1 is LNHDA and CDR2 is SQIVND (reference sequence). The CDR3 length is 16 residues. CDR3 loop: CASSIPRRGANQPQHF. The DNA for the CDR3 is TGTGCCAGTAGTATCCCCCGACGGGGGGCTAACCAGCCCCAGCATTTT.

This clonotype was detected ten times or more. This chain links TRBV7-9 with TRBJ1-1; D perhaps matches TRBD1 (6 bases). Trimming shortened V by 5 bases and J by 7 bases, and 14 bases separated the two germline ends. Germline V gene lookup returns CDR1 SEHNR and CDR2 FQNEAQ (reference sequence). The length of the CDR3 is 13 residues. The CDR3 coding sequence is TGTGCCAGCAGCGACCGACAGGAGGGTGAAGCTTTCTTT. This codes for CASSDRQEGEAFF.

This clonotype was counted between two and nine times. The V gene is TRBV20-1, the J gene TRBJ1-5; D call uncertain. CDR1 and CDR2 from the germline V gene are DFQATT and SNEGSKA (reference sequence). The germline V and J ends were trimmed by 4 bases and 6 bases, with 13 bases remaining between them. The CDR3 has 13 amino acids. In nucleotides, the CDR3 is TGCAGTGCTACCACGGCCTCAGTTCAGCCCCAGCATTTT. Its protein is CSATTASVQPQHF.

This clonotype was recorded many times. The rearrangement uses TRBV12-3 or TRBV12-4 and TRBJ2-1, with a weak D call TRBD1 (6 bases). V lost 6 bases and J lost 8, with 20 bases in between. The CDR3 has 15 amino acids. CDR3 in DNA: TGTGCCAGCAGCACTGCAACGGGACAAAACCATGAGCAGTTCTTC. Protein sequence: CASSTATGQNHEQFF.

The V gene is TRBV7-9, the J gene TRBJ2-2; 7 positions agree with TRBD1. J was trimmed by 6 bases and V by 7 bases; bases with no gene match: 2. The CDR3 runs to 12 residues. Germline loops: CDR1 SEHNR, CDR2 FQNEAQ (reference sequence). CDR3 loop: CASTTGAGELFF. In DNA form, the CDR3 reads TGTGCCAGCACTACAGGGGCCGGGGAGCTGTTTTTT.